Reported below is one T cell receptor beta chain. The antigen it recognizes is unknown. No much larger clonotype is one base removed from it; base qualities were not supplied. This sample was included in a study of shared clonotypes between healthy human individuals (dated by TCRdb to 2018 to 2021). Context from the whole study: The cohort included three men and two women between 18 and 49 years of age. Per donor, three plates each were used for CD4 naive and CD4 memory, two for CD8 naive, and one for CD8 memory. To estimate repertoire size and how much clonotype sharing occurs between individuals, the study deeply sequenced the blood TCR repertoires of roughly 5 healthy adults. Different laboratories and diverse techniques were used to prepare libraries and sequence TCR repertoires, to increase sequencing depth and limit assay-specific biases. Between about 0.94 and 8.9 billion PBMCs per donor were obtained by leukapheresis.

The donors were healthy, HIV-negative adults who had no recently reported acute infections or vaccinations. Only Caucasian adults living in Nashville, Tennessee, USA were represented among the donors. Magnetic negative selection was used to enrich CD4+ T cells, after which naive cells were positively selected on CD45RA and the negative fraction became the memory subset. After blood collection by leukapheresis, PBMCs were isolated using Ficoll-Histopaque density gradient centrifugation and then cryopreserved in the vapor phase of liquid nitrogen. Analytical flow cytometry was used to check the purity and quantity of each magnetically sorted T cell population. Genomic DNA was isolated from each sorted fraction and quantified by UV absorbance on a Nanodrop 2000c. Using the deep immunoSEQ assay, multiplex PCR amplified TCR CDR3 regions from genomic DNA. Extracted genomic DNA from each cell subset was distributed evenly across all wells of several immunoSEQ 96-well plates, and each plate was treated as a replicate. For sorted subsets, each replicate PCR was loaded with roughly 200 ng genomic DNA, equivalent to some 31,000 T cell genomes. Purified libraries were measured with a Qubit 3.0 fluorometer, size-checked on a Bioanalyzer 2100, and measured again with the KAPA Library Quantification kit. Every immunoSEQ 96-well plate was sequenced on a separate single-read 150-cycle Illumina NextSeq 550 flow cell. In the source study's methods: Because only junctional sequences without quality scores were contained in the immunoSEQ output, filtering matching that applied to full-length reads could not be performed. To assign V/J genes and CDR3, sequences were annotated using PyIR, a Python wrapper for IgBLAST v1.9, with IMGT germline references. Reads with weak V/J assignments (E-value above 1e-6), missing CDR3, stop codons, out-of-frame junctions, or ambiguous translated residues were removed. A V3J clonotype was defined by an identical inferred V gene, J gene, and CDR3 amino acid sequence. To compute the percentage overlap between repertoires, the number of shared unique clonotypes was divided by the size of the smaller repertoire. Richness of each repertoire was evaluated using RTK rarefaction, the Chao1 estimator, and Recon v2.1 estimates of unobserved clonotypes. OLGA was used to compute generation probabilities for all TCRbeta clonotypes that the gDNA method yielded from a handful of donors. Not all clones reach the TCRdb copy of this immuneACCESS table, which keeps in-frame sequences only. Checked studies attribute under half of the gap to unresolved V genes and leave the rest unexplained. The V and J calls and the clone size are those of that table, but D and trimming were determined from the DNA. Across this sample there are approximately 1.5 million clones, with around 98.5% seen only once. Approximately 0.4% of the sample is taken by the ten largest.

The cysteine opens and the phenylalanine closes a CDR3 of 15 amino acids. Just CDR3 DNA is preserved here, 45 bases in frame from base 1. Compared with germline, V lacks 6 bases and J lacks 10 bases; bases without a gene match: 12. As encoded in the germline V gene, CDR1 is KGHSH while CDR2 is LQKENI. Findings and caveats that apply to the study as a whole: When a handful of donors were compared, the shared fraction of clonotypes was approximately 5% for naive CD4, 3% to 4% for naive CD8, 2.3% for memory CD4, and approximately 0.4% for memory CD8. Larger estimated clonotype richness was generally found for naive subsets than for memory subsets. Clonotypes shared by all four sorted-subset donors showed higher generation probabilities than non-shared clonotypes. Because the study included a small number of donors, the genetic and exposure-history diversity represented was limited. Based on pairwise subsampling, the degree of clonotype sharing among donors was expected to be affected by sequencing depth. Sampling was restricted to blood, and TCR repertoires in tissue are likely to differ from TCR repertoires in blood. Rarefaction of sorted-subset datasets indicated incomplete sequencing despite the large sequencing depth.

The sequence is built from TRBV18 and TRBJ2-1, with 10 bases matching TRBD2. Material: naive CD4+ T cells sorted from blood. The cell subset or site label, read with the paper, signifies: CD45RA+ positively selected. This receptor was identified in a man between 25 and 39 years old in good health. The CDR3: CASSSSAGGPGEQFF. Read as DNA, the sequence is TGTGCCAGCTCTTCGTCAGCGGGAGGGCCGGGGGAGCAGTTCTTC. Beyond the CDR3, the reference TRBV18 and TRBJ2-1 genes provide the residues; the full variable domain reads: NAGVMQNPRHLVRRRGQEARLRCSPMKGHSHVYWYRQLPEEGLKFMVYLQKENIIDESGMPKERFSAEFPKEGPSILRIQQVVRGDSAAYFCASSSSAGGPGEQFFGPGTRLTVL.